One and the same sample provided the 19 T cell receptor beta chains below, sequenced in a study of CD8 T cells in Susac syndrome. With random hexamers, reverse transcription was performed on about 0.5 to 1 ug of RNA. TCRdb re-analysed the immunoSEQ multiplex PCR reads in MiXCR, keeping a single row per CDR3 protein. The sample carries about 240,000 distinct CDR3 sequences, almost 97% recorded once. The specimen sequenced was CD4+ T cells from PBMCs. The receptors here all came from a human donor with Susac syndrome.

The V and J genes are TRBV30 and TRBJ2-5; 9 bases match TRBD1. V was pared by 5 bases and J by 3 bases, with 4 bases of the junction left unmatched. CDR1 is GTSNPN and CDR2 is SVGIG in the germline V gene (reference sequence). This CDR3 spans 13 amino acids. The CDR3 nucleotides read TGTGCCTGGGGACAGGGGAGGGAAGAGACCCAGTACTTC. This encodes CAWGQGREETQYF.

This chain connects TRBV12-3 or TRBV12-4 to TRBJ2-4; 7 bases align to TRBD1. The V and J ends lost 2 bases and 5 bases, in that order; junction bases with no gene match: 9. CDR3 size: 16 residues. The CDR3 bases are TGTGCCAGCAGTTTATTCGCGACAGGGCGCCAAAACATTCAGTACTTC. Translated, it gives CASSLFATGRQNIQYF.

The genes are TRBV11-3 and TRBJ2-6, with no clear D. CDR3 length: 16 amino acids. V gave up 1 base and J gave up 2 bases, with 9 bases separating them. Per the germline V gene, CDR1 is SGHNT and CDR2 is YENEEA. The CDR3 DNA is TGTGCCAGCAGCTTAGTTTTCGGCGCTGGGGCCAACGTCCTGACTTTC. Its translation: CASSLVFGAGANVLTF.

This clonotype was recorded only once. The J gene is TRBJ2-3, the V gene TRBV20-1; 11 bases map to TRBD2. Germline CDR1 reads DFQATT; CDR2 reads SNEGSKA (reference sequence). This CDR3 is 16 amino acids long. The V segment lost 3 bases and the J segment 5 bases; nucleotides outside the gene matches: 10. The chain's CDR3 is CSASSPASGRLDTQYF. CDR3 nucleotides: TGCAGTGCTAGCTCCCCGGCTAGCGGGAGGTTAGATACGCAGTATTTT.

This CDR3 is CASSPSSKIQLSSYNEQFF. In nucleotides, the CDR3 is TGTGCCAGCAGCCCTAGTAGTAAGATACAGTTGTCTTCCTACAATGAGCAGTTCTTC. The V call is TRBV9, the J call TRBJ2-1; no clear D gene. The germline gives CDR1 SGDLS, CDR2 YYNGEE. This CDR3 comprises 19 residues. V was shortened by 4 bases and J by 1 base, with 24 bases between the two germline ends.

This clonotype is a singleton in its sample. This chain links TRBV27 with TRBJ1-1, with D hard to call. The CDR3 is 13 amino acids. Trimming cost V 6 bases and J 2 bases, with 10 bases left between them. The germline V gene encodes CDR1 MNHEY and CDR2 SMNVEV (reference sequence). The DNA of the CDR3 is TGTGCCAGCAGGCTCCGACAAAACACTGAAGCTTTCTTT. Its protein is CASRLRQNTEAFF.

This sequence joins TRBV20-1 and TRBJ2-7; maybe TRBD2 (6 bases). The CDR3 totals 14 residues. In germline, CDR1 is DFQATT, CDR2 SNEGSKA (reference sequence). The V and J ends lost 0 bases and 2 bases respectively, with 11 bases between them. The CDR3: CSARDMGGTYEQYF. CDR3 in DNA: TGCAGTGCTAGAGATATGGGGGGAACCTACGAGCAGTACTTC.

CDR3 loop: CASSVTGGGITEAFF. The CDR3 DNA reads TGTGCCAGCAGCGTTACAGGGGGCGGAATCACTGAAGCTTTCTTT. The V call is TRBV7-3, the J call TRBJ1-1, with 9 bases aligning to TRBD1. The CDR3 spans 15 residues. The V gene's germline CDR1 is SGHTA and CDR2 FQGTGA. Germline trimming cut 5 bases from V and 4 bases from J; bases unmatched to any gene: 8.

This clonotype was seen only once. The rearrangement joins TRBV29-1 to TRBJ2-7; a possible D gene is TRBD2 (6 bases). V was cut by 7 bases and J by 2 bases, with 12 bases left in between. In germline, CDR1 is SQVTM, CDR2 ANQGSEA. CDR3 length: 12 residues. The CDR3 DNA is TGCAGCGGGGGGGACTCAGCCTACGAGCAGTACTTC. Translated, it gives CSGGDSAYEQYF.

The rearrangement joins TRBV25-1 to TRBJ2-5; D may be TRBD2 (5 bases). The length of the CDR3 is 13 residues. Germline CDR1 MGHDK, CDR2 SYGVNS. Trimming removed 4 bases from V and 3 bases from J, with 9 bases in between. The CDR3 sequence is CASSAWREETQYF. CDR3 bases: TGTGCCAGCAGTGCGTGGCGGGAAGAGACCCAGTACTTC.

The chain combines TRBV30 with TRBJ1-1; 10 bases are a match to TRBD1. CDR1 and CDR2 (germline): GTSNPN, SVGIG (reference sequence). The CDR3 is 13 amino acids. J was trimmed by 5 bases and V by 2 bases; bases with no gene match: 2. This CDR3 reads CAWSSGQGTEAFF. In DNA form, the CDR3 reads TGTGCCTGGAGTTCGGGACAGGGGACTGAAGCTTTCTTT.

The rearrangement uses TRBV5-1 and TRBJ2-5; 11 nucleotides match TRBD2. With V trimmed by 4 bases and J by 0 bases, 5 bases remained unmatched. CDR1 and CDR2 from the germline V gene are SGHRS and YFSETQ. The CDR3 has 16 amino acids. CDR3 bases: TGCGCCAGCAGCGCCGGGACTAGCGGCAACCAAGAGACCCAGTACTTC. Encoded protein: CASSAGTSGNQETQYF. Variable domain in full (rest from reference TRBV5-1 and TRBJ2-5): KAGVTQTPRYLIKTRGQQVTLSCSPISGHRSVSWYQQTPGQGLQFLFEYFSETQRNKGNFPGRFSGRQFSNSRSEMNVSTLELGDSALYLCASSAGTSGNQETQYFGPGTRLLVL.

In DNA, the CDR3 is TGCAGTGCTATCCGGGACGAATCAAACATTCAGTACTTC. This codes for CSAIRDESNIQYF. The V gene is TRBV20-1, the J gene TRBJ2-4; either TRBD1 or TRBD2 may fit D (5 bases each). The CDR3 runs 13 residues. Germline lookup yields CDR1 DFQATT and CDR2 SNEGSKA (reference sequence). Trimming left V 4 bases short and J 6 bases short, with 13 bases between.

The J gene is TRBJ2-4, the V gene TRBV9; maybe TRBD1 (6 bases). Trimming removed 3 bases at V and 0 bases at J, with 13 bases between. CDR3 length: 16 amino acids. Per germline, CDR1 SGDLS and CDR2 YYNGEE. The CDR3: CASSGGQILAKNIQYF. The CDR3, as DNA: TGTGCCAGCAGCGGCGGACAGATACTAGCCAAAAACATTCAGTACTTC.

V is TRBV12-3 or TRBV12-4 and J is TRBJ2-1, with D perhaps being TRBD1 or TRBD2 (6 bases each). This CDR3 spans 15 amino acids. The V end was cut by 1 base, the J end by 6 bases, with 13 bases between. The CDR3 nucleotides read TGTGCCAGCAGTTTAGTGAGTAAGGGGGGCAATGAGCAGTTCTTC. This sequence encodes CASSLVSKGGNEQFF.

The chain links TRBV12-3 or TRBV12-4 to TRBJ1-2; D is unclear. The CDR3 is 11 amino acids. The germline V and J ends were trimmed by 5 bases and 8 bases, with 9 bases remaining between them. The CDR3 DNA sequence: TGTGCCAGCAGTCTACCCAGGGGCTACACCTTC. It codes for CASSLPRGYTF.

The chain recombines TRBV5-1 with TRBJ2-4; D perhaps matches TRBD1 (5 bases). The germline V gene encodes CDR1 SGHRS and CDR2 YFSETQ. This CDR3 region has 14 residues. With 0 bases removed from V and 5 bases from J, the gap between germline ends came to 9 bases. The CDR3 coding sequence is TGCGCCAGCAGCTTGGATTCAGGGCAAAACATTCAGTACTTC. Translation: CASSLDSGQNIQYF.

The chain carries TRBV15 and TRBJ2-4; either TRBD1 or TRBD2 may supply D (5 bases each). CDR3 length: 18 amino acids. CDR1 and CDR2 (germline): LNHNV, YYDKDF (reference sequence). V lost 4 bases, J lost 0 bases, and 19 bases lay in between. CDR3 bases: TGTGCCACCAGCAATAAAGGATCCCGGGACGGAGCCAAAAACATTCAGTACTTC. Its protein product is CATSNKGSRDGAKNIQYF.

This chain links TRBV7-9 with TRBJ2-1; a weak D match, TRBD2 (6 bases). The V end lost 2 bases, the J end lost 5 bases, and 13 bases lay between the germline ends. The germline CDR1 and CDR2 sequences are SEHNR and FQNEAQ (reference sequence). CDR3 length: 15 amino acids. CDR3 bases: TGTGCCAGCAGCTTAAGAAACGGCGGGAACAATGAGCAGTTCTTC. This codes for CASSLRNGGNNEQFF.